Following are 15 T cell receptor beta chains from one sample sequenced in a study of early T cells in non-severe SARS-CoV-2 infection. MiXCR, applied by TCRdb to the 5' RACE reads, yields one record per CDR3 protein. There are nearly 70,000 distinct CDR3 sequences in the sample; 3.5% to 6% occur only once, and under 4% lies in the top ten. Source: whole blood, taken at baseline. These receptors originate from an adult who was a healthcare worker with PCR-confirmed SARS-CoV-2 infection or an uninfected control (not recorded which). The donor label of this sample is uncertain.

This clonotype showed up many times. The chain is built from TRBV29-1 and TRBJ1-2, with 7 positions matching TRBD1. The CDR3 contains 12 residues. Germline V gene lookup returns CDR1 SQVTM and CDR2 ANQGSEA. The junction had 5 bases not matched to a gene; V was cut back by 4 bases and J by 6 bases. The CDR3 region has the DNA TGCAGCGTTGCAAAGGGGACAGATGGCTACACCTTC. Translated: CSVAKGTDGYTF.

The chain employs TRBV7-9 and TRBJ1-1; 9 bases match TRBD1. Germline V CDR1 and CDR2: SEHNR, FQNEAQ (reference sequence). V lost 4 bases to trimming and J lost 1 base; unmatched junction nucleotides: 7. The CDR3 has 16 residues. This CDR3 reads CASSSRPGQGNTEAFF. In DNA form, the CDR3 reads TGTGCCAGCAGCTCGCGCCCGGGACAGGGGAACACTGAAGCTTTCTTT.

The genes are TRBV13 and TRBJ1-1; tentative D call: TRBD1 (5 bases). The germline V gene has CDR1 PRHDT and CDR2 FYEKMQ (reference sequence). The CDR3 runs to 13 residues. With 3 bases removed from V and 8 bases from J, the gap between germline ends came to 13 bases. CDR3 protein: CASSFNGEGEAFF. The CDR3 DNA follows: TGTGCCAGCAGCTTTAACGGGGAGGGGGAAGCTTTCTTT.

This clonotype was detected many times. V and J are TRBV28 and TRBJ2-5; D gene ambiguous. CDR1 is MDHEN and CDR2 is SYDVKM in the germline V gene. The CDR3 extends over 13 amino acids. The V and J ends lost 6 bases and 7 bases respectively, with 15 bases between them. The chain's CDR3 is CASSLGYRRTQYF. The CDR3 nucleotides are TGTGCCAGCAGCCTGGGCTACCGAAGGACCCAGTACTTC.

The gene calls are TRBV28 and TRBJ1-1; the D is unclear. The germline V gene has CDR1 MDHEN and CDR2 SYDVKM. CDR3 length: 14 amino acids. The V end was cut by 8 bases, the J end by 3 bases, with 16 bases between. The CDR3 nucleotides are TGTGCCAGCCCCCCCCATGCAGGTGACACTGAAGCTTTCTTT. This gives the protein CASPPHAGDTEAFF. Filled out from reference TRBV28 and TRBJ1-1, the complete variable domain reads DVKVTQSSRYLVKRTGEKVFLECVQDMDHENMFWYRQDPGLGLRLIYFSYDVKMKEKGDIPEGYSVSREKKERFSLILESASTNQTSMYLCASPPHAGDTEAFFGQGTRLTVV.

This clonotype was counted ten times or more. V gene TRBV5-5 combines with J gene TRBJ1-2, with D possibly being TRBD1 (5 bases). Trimming stripped 4 bases from V and 4 bases from J, with 17 bases between. Looked up from germline, CDR1 is SGHKS and CDR2 is YYEKEE (reference sequence). This CDR3 spans 15 amino acids. The CDR3 nucleotides read TGTGCCAGCAGCCACCGGGACGGACTATCCTATGGCTACACCTTC. This encodes CASSHRDGLSYGYTF. Full variable domain (rest looked up from reference TRBV5-5 and TRBJ1-2): DAGVTQSPTHLIKTRGQQVTLRCSPISGHKSVSWYQQVLGQGPQFIFQYYEKEERGRGNFPDRFSARQFPNYSSELNVNALLLGDSALYLCASSHRDGLSYGYTFGSGTRLTVV.

In this sample, this clonotype turned up a few times. The V gene is TRBV12-3 or TRBV12-4, the J gene TRBJ2-1; no firm D call. The length of the CDR3 is 15 residues. The V end lost 6 bases, the J end lost 0 bases, and 12 bases lay between the germline ends. In DNA form, the CDR3 reads TGTGCCAGCAGACCCGGACGAAGCTCCTACAATGAGCAGTTCTTC. Protein: CASRPGRSSYNEQFF.

This clonotype appeared many times. The chain links TRBV10-2 to TRBJ1-4; D is uncertain. Trimming removed 6 bases at V and 0 bases at J, with 14 bases between. Germline V lookup: CDR1 WSHSY, CDR2 SAAADI. The CDR3 is 16 residues long. In nucleotides, the CDR3 is TGCGCCAGCAGCCTGAGGAGGGCTGCAACTAATGAAAAACTGTTTTTT. Residues: CASSLRRAATNEKLFF.

This clonotype was detected a few times. The chain combines TRBV2 with TRBJ2-2, with D possibly being TRBD1 (6 bases). Germline CDR1 is SNHLY and CDR2 is FYNNEI. This CDR3 has 15 residues. The V and J ends lost 4 bases and 2 bases respectively, with 11 bases between them. The chain's CDR3 is CASSGQGPNTGELFF. The CDR3 DNA sequence: TGTGCCAGCAGTGGGCAGGGGCCCAACACCGGGGAGCTGTTTTTT.

This clonotype was observed at least ten times. This chain joins TRBV7-9 and TRBJ2-1; D not certain. CDR3 length equals 12 residues. Germline V gene data show CDR1 as SEHNR and CDR2 as FQNEAQ (reference sequence). The V end was cut by 1 base, the J end by 10 bases, with 8 bases between. CDR3 DNA: TGTGCCAGCAGCTTAGTCAGGAACGAGCAGTTCTTC. Its translation: CASSLVRNEQFF. Full variable domain (remainder filled in from reference TRBV7-9 and TRBJ2-1): DTGVSQNPRHKITKRGQNVTFRCDPISEHNRLYWYRQTLGQGPEFLTYFQNEAQLEKSRLLSDRFSAERPKGSFSTLEIQRTEQGDSAMYLCASSLVRNEQFFGPGTRLTVL.

This clonotype was found a few times. The J gene is TRBJ1-2, the V gene TRBV12-3 or TRBV12-4; 8 nucleotides line up with TRBD1. There are 13 residues in the CDR3. Trimming at V came to 7 bases and at J to 8 bases, leaving 9 bases not matched to a gene. CDR3 loop: CASKVGQGWGYTF. DNA for the CDR3: TGTGCCAGCAAAGTTGGACAGGGCTGGGGCTACACCTTC.

This clonotype was picked up many times. The rearrangement links TRBV20-1 to TRBJ2-3; D is uncertain. The CDR3 totals 12 residues. V was pared by 2 bases and J by 0 bases, with 3 bases between. Per the germline V gene, CDR1 is DFQATT and CDR2 is SNEGSKA (reference sequence). In DNA, the CDR3 is TGCAGTGCTAGACAGAGCACAGATACGCAGTATTTT. Amino acid sequence: CSARQSTDTQYF.

The chain recombines TRBV7-2 with TRBJ1-1; 9 nucleotides match TRBD1. The CDR3 runs 16 residues. Germline loops: CDR1 SGHTA, CDR2 FQGNSA. The V gene end was trimmed by 1 base and the J gene end by 4 bases; junction bases not matched to a gene: 7. CDR3 sequence reads: CASSLGQTGGPTEAFF. The CDR3 DNA reads as TGTGCCAGCAGCTTAGGACAGACAGGGGGACCCACTGAAGCTTTCTTT.

In this sample, this clonotype turned up a few times. The rearrangement joins TRBV6-2 or TRBV6-3 to TRBJ1-1, with D uncertain. CDR1 and CDR2 from the germline V gene are MNHEY and SVGEGT. Trimming took off 6 bases at V and 4 bases at J, with 9 bases between the two ends. The CDR3 spans 12 residues. CDR3 in DNA: TGTGCCAGCAGGAAACTGAGCACTGAAGCTTTCTTT. It yields the protein CASRKLSTEAFF.

This clonotype was observed a few times. J is TRBJ1-1 and V is TRBV3-1, with D hard to call. V dropped 1 base and J dropped 1 base, with 10 bases sitting between them. CDR3 length equals 15 residues. Germline CDR1 is LGHDT and CDR2 is YNNKEL (reference sequence). The CDR3, as DNA: TGTGCCAGCAGCCAAGTCGGGTCACCGAACACTGAAGCTTTCTTT. It codes for CASSQVGSPNTEAFF.